The next 27 T cell receptor beta chains were all read from a single sample in a study of regulatory T cells in long-lasting Graves disease. Specified time point: newly diagnosed GD, antithyroid drugs for less than 3 months. With RNA extracted from PBMCs as input, the TCR library was made. Libraries of TCR beta came from iRepertoire HTBI primers plus Arm-PCR of CDR3 regions. TCRdb used MiXCR to reprocess the multiplex PCR reads, holding one entry per CDR3 protein. This table holds about 500,000 distinct CDR3 sequences, around 15% found once. These data are also associated with another study on T cells in Graves' hyperthyroidism and ophthalmopathy.

The input for sequencing was peripheral blood mononuclear cells (PBMCs), taken at new diagnosis, from a patient treated with antithyroid drugs. The receptors derive from a man aged 35 to 55 with Graves disease.

This clonotype has ten or more counts. The genes are TRBV27 and TRBJ2-7; 7 bases agree with TRBD1. V lost 6 bases, J lost 6 bases, and 8 bases stayed unmatched. Germline lookup yields CDR1 MNHEY and CDR2 SMNVEV (reference sequence). This CDR3 has 13 amino acids. The CDR3 region has the DNA TGTGCCAGCAGGGCCGGGACAGTCCGCGAGCAGTACTTC. Its translation: CASRAGTVREQYF.

This CDR3 reads CASSFPPQGVYNEQFF. In DNA, the CDR3 is TGTGCCAGCAGTTTCCCGCCACAGGGGGTCTACAATGAGCAGTTCTTC. This rearrangement joins TRBV12-3 or TRBV12-4 to TRBJ2-1; 8 bases fit TRBD1. V lost 3 bases to trimming and J lost 3 bases; unmatched junction nucleotides: 7. This CDR3 is 16 amino acids long.

This clonotype was recorded at least ten times. J is TRBJ2-1 and V is TRBV5-1; 7 bases are shared with TRBD2. CDR1 and CDR2 from the germline V gene are SGHRS and YFSETQ. There are 16 residues in the CDR3. J lost 0 bases, V lost 4 bases, and 7 bases had no gene match. The CDR3 here is CASSPLGGSSYNEQFF. The CDR3 bases are TGCGCCAGCAGCCCGCTCGGCGGGAGCTCCTACAATGAGCAGTTCTTC.

This clonotype turned up a few times. The chain carries TRBV9 and TRBJ2-3; D is possibly TRBD1 or TRBD2 (5 bases each). The ends were cut back, 0 bases at V and 2 bases at J, with 10 bases in the middle. This CDR3 has 15 residues. Germline lookup yields CDR1 SGDLS and CDR2 YYNGEE. CDR3 sequence: CASSVEAGTTDTQYF. CDR3 DNA sequence: TGTGCCAGCAGCGTAGAGGCAGGGACCACAGATACGCAGTATTTT.

Many counts were recorded for this clonotype. The V and J genes are TRBV18 and TRBJ2-2; no definite D call. Trimming left V 1 base short and J 13 bases short, with 7 bases between. Germline CDR1 KGHSH, CDR2 LQKENI. The CDR3 covers 11 residues. DNA of the CDR3: TGTGCCAGCTCACCACAGGGCCCGCTGTTTTTT. Translated: CASSPQGPLFF.

To note about this clonotype: A read error may explain this, as a much larger clone is one base away. The chain combines TRBV6-2 or TRBV6-3 with TRBJ1-3; D gene unclear. The CDR3 has 12 residues. The V gene's germline CDR1 is MNHEY and CDR2 SVGEGT. CDR3 loop: CACSAVGNTIYF. For the CDR3, the DNA is TGTGCCTGCAGCGCAGTTGGAAACACCATATATTTT.

This clonotype appeared many times. This rearrangement joins TRBV28 to TRBJ2-2, with 7 bases matching TRBD2. The CDR3 is 14 residues long. With V trimmed by 7 bases and J by 3 bases, 5 bases remained unmatched. Per germline, CDR1 MDHEN and CDR2 SYDVKM. For the CDR3, the DNA is TGTGCCAGCATGAGCGGGACTTACACCGGGGAGCTGTTTTTT. It codes for CASMSGTYTGELFF.

This clonotype was seen many times. The rearrangement joins TRBV12-3 or TRBV12-4 to TRBJ1-2; D not resolved. The length of the CDR3 is 13 residues. V was shortened by 6 bases and J by 3 bases, with 11 bases between the two germline ends. CDR3 nucleotides: TGTGCCAGCAGCCCGGACGAATACTATGGCTACACCTTC. This gives the protein CASSPDEYYGYTF.

There are a few counts of this clonotype. The CDR3 loop is CATKKRSGTGEEKLFF. CDR3 nucleotide sequence: TGTGCCACTAAAAAACGTTCCGGGACAGGGGAAGAAAAACTGTTTTTT. This chain uses TRBV10-3 with TRBJ1-4; 10 bases are shared with TRBD1. The germline CDR1 and CDR2 sequences are ENHRY and SYGVKD. The CDR3 is 16 amino acids. V dropped 10 bases and J dropped 8; count of bases not matched to a gene: 16.

In DNA, the CDR3 is TGCAGTGCTAGCCAGGGGGCAACTAATGAAAAACTGTTTTTT. This gives the protein CSASQGATNEKLFF. The rearrangement links TRBV20-1 to TRBJ1-4; 7 positions match TRBD1. Trimming removed 3 bases from V and 0 bases from J; junction bases left unmatched: 1. The CDR3 length is 14 residues. Germline assignment: CDR1 DFQATT and CDR2 SNEGSKA (reference sequence).

The sample holds many counts of this clonotype. The chain joins TRBV11-2 to TRBJ1-1; D is undetermined. CDR1 and CDR2 from the germline V gene are SGHAT and FQNNGV. V was shortened by 0 bases and J by 7 bases, with 12 bases between the two germline ends. The CDR3 spans 14 residues. The CDR3 DNA follows: TGTGCCAGCAGCTTAGATAACCCCTCGGTTGAAGCTTTCTTT. It codes for CASSLDNPSVEAFF.

This clonotype was recorded at least ten times. The chain is built from TRBV11-3 and TRBJ2-1; D is possibly TRBD2 (6 bases). V was clipped by 5 bases and J by 5 bases, with 16 bases between them. The CDR3 sequence is 15 residues long. The germline V gene has CDR1 SGHNT and CDR2 YENEEA. The CDR3, as DNA: TGTGCCAGCAGCCCGAGAGGGAGGTCGAACAATGAGCAGTTCTTC. It is translated as CASSPRGRSNNEQFF.

This chain links TRBV30 with TRBJ1-3; unclear D gene. The V end lost 6 bases, the J end lost 0 bases, and 12 bases lay between the germline ends. Germline CDR1 is GTSNPN and CDR2 is SVGIG (reference sequence). The CDR3 totals 14 residues. The CDR3 nucleotides are TGTGCCTGCACCGGACTCCCCTCTGGAAACACCATATATTTT. This encodes CACTGLPSGNTIYF.

Concerning this clonotype: This may come from a read error, since a much larger clone is one base off. The gene calls are TRBV29-1 and TRBJ1-1; the D is unclear. Germline CDR1 SQVTM, CDR2 ANQGSEA. The CDR3 length is 10 residues. Trimming left V 4 bases short and J 11 bases short, with 11 bases between. The CDR3 spells CSVVEERAFF. The CDR3, as DNA: TGCAGCGTTGTCGAGGAGCGGGCTTTCTTT.

This clonotype has a count of ten or more. The chain has TRBV18 and TRBJ2-1; D is perhaps TRBD1 (6 bases). The germline gives CDR1 KGHSH, CDR2 LQKENI. V lost 8 bases, J lost 5 bases, and 16 bases lay in between. There are 14 residues in the CDR3. The DNA for the CDR3 is TGTGCCAGCCATCGCCAGGGGCAGAACAATGAGCAGTTCTTC. It codes for CASHRQGQNNEQFF. Drawing the rest from reference TRBV18 and TRBJ2-1, the complete variable domain is NAGVMQNPRHLVRRRGQEARLRCSPMKGHSHVYWYRQLPEEGLKFMVYLQKENIIDESGMPKERFSAEFPKEGPSILRIQQVVRGDSAAYFCASHRQGQNNEQFFGPGTRLTVL.

This clonotype was observed at least ten times. The gene calls are TRBV27 and TRBJ2-3; D ambiguous. Germline CDR1 MNHEY, CDR2 SMNVEV (reference sequence). V was clipped by 5 bases and J by 2 bases, with 14 bases between them. The CDR3 has 15 amino acids. The DNA of the CDR3 is TGTGCCAGCAGTCCTCGCCTCGCCTACACAGATACGCAGTATTTT. As protein: CASSPRLAYTDTQYF.

This clonotype was observed many times. The chain has TRBV11-3 and TRBJ2-5; 9 nucleotides align to TRBD1. CDR1 is SGHNT, CDR2 YENEEA, per germline. V dropped 5 bases and J dropped 4; count of bases not matched to a gene: 17. The CDR3 sequence is 18 residues long. For the CDR3, the DNA is TGTGCCAGCAGCATCCTGACAGGGGGGCAGATCCCCCCAGAGACCCAGTACTTC. Protein sequence: CASSILTGGQIPPETQYF.

This clonotype was observed many times. The chain uses TRBV5-1 and TRBJ1-1; D may be TRBD1 (6 bases). CDR3 length: 13 residues. Germline loops: CDR1 SGHRS, CDR2 YFSETQ. V shed 0 bases and J shed 9 bases, with 12 bases lying between them. CDR3 nucleotide sequence: TGCGCCAGCAGCTTGGAGGACAGCTACAAAGCTTTCTTT. This encodes CASSLEDSYKAFF.

This clonotype showed up many times. The rearrangement uses TRBV6-1 and TRBJ2-7; no clear D. V gave up 2 bases and J gave up 4 bases, with 9 bases separating them. The CDR3 totals 13 residues. Germline V gene sequence: CDR1 MNHNS, CDR2 SASEGT. CDR3 region: CASSESVGYEQYF. Here the CDR3 DNA reads TGTGCCAGCAGTGAATCTGTTGGGTACGAGCAGTACTTC.

Of note for this clonotype: An end of the junction does not agree with germline; a read error may underlie this. The chain links TRBV6-5 to TRBJ2-2; either TRBD1 or TRBD2 may fit D (5 bases each). The CDR3 has 15 amino acids. The germline CDR1 and CDR2 sequences are MNHEY and SVGAGI. Here the CDR3 DNA reads TGTGCCAACAGTTACTTGGGACCCGACACCGGGGAGCTGTTTTTT. This codes for CANSYLGPDTGELFF.

At least ten counts were recorded for this clonotype. The CDR3 sequence: CATSETGTSLVNEQFF. The DNA for the CDR3 is TGTGCCACCAGTGAAACCGGGACAAGTTTGGTCAATGAGCAGTTCTTC. The chain couples TRBV24-1 to TRBJ2-1; possible D gene TRBD1, 6 bases. Germline loops: CDR1 KGHDR, CDR2 SFDVKD. CDR3 size: 16 residues. The V end lost 4 bases, the J end lost 6 bases, and 18 bases lay between the germline ends.

In its sample, this clonotype was seen once. The J gene is TRBJ2-2, the V gene TRBV5-1, with TRBD2 matching 10 bases. Germline-derived CDR1 and CDR2 are SGHRS and YFSETQ. This CDR3 region has 15 residues. V shed 4 bases, J shed 3 bases, and the junction held 3 bases outside the gene matches. CDR3 coding DNA: TGCGCCAGCAGCCAACTAGCGGGACACACCGGGGAGCTGTTTTTT. Its translation: CASSQLAGHTGELFF.

This clonotype was observed at least ten times. The chain employs TRBV7-2 and TRBJ1-2, with D possibly being TRBD1 (6 bases). This CDR3 is built from 17 residues. Germline V gene data show CDR1 as SGHTA and CDR2 as FQGNSA. Trimming left V 1 base short and J 2 bases short, with 17 bases between. The CDR3 DNA is TGTGCCAGCAGCTTAGATCTTATGCAGGGGCGCAACTATGGCTACACCTTC. It specifies CASSLDLMQGRNYGYTF.

In the case of this clonotype: Just one base apart from a much larger clone, this may be a read error. Since no conserved phenylalanine or tryptophan closes the CDR3, a read error is the likely cause. The chain carries TRBV30 and TRBJ2-1, with D possibly TRBD1 on 6 matching bases. CDR1 is GTSNPN, CDR2 SVGIG, per germline (reference sequence). The CDR3 spans 14 residues. With 2 bases removed from V and 7 bases from J, the gap between germline ends came to 15 bases. The DNA for the CDR3 is TGTGCCTGGAGTAAGGACAGACTCAAGAATGAGCAGTTCCTC. Translated: CAWSKDRLKNEQFL.

This clonotype occurred many times. The chain joins TRBV7-9 to TRBJ2-3; 9 nucleotides agree with TRBD1. The CDR3 has 15 amino acids. The V and J ends lost 4 bases and 1 base, in that order; junction bases with no gene match: 3. In germline, CDR1 is SEHNR, CDR2 FQNEAQ (reference sequence). CDR3 sequence: CASSSRDRGTDTQYF. CDR3 sequence (DNA): TGTGCCAGCAGCTCCCGGGACAGGGGCACAGATACGCAGTATTTT.

This clonotype was seen many times. The chain has TRBV5-5 and TRBJ2-1, with TRBD1 matching 10 bases. Trimming cost V 3 bases and J 8 bases; bases outside gene matches: 11. CDR1 is SGHKS and CDR2 is YYEKEE in the germline V gene (reference sequence). The CDR3 spans 16 residues. The CDR3 here is CASSSRTGGNLDEQFF. In DNA form, the CDR3 reads TGTGCCAGCAGCTCCAGGACAGGGGGTAATTTGGATGAGCAGTTCTTC.

This clonotype was counted only a few times. V usage is TRBV6-5 and J usage is TRBJ1-1; the D gene is possibly TRBD1 (6 bases). V was pared by 4 bases and J by 6 bases, with 15 bases between. CDR1 and CDR2 (germline): MNHEY, SVGAGI. CDR3 length equals 14 residues. CDR3 nucleotide sequence: TGTGCCAGCAGTTTTTGGGGGGGGCGGGCTGAAGCTTTCTTT. It translates to CASSFWGGRAEAFF.